Included here is one T cell receptor beta chain sequence, with context. This clonotype was recorded only once. There is no known antigen for this receptor. No clone much larger than this one lies a single base away; base qualities are absent. One read is thin evidence. Genomic DNA served as template for TCR beta VDJ combination and CDR3 sequence profiling. An Illumina HiSeq 2000 was used for TCR repertoire sequencing. As for the original processing: TRBV/TRBJ rearrangement plots, CDR3 size and DJ length profiles, and Simpson's diversity index were used to assess repertoires. The immunodominant clone was defined as the most abundant DNA sequence in deep sequencing data. CDR3 amino acid sequences were screened for sharing across subjects and compared with published repertoires and the VDJdb database. TCRdb reprocessing: public reads trimmed at Q25 with fastp, clones called with MiXCR, in-frame beta chains kept. Each CDR3 protein gets just one entry, which takes the most common genes and DNA from the rows behind it. The V and J calls here are based on TCRdb, not the publication. This sample gives a few hundred thousand distinct CDR3 sequences in total; approximately 55% of them show up just once. Together, the top ten hold 7.5% to 9% of the sample.

The germline V gene specifies SNHLY as CDR1 and FYNNEI as CDR2. Taken from cysteine to phenylalanine, the CDR3 has 14 residues. The read is trimmed to its CDR3 DNA, 42 bases read in frame from base 1. V and J are truncated by 5 bases and 3 bases respectively, leaving an intervening sequence of 11 bases. In this study, sorted CD4+ and CD8+ T cells from the blood of healthy subjects and of severe aplastic anemia patients had their TCR repertoires deep-sequenced. Ficoll-Paque density gradient centrifugation was used to isolate peripheral blood mononuclear cells. CD4+ and CD8+ T cells were sorted by FACS or magnetic beads before DNA extraction. This entry belongs to a study of CD8+CD57+ T cells in acquired aplastic anemia listed by TCRdb under 2018. Regarding the research as a whole: Extracted DNA from sorted CD4+ and CD8+ cells averaged 3.2 ug, ranging from roughly 0.19 to 27.4 ug. The paper as a whole reports these results and caveats: CD8+ Simpson's diversity did not differ significantly between patients and healthy controls (P=0.060). Some 30 CD8+ CDR3 sequences were found to be shared between patients and controls, but these sequences appeared to be highly expressed in patients and within the immunodominant clones of the patients.

Sequenced material: sorted CD4+, CD8+, or CD8+CD57+ T cells (not recorded which) from PBMCs. This receptor was identified in a human donor with severe aplastic anemia or a healthy control (not recorded which). Recombination linked TRBV2 to TRBJ1-5, with the identity of the D gene unclear. The CDR3: CASSLERNNQPQHF. The DNA sequence is given as TGTGCCAGCAGTCTAGAAAGAAACAATCAGCCCCAGCATTTT.